The clone carrying this T cell receptor beta chain was seen a few times. The antigen is unknown. The data were obtained in a study of cytomegalovirus exposure and HLA in healthy donors. Overall study results and limits: Most TCR sequences proved rare, with some public TCRs found in many donors. Both high specificity and high sensitivity reportedly marked the classifier's diagnosis of cytomegalovirus status.

Clones were sequenced by immunoSEQ multiplex PCR, and TCRdb holds only the in-frame ones, with some missing. The data show some 61,000 clones, with approximately 97% seen just once and 1.5% to 2% held by the top ten. This receptor was taken from a woman younger than 30 in good health and CMV-seropositive. The sequenced material came from PBMCs.

CDR3 in amino acids: CASTGQPDTQYF. CDR3 DNA sequence: TGTGCCAGCACGGGACAGCCAGATACGCAGTATTTT. The chain joins TRBV25-1 to TRBJ2-3; 7 bases align to TRBD1. The CDR3 loop spans 12 amino acids. CDR1 is MGHDK, CDR2 SYGVNS, per germline. The J segment lost 4 bases and the V segment lost 7 bases, leaving 2 bases of the junction unmatched.